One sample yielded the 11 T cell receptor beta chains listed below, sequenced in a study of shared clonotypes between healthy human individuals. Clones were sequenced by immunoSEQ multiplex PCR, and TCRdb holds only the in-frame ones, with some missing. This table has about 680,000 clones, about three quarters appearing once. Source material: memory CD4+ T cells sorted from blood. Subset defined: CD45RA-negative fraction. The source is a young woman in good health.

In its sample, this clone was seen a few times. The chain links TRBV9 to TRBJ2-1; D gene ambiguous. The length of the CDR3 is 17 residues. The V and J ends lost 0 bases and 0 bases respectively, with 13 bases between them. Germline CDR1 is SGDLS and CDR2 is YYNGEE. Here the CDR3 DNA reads TGTGCCAGCAGCGTAGCTTTTGGGGTATCCTCCTACAATGAGCAGTTCTTC. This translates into CASSVAFGVSSYNEQFF.

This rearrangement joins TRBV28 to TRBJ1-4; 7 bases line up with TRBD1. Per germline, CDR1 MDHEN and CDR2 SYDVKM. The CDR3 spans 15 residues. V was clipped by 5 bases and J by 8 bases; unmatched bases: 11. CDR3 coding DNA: TGTGCCAGCAGTCCACCGGGACAGCGGATAGAAAAACTGTTTTTT. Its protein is CASSPPGQRIEKLFF.

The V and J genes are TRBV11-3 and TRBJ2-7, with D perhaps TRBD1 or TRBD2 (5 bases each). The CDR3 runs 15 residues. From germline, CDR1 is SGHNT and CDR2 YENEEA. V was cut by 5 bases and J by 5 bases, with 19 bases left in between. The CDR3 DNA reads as TGTGCCAGCAGCCCAGGTGGGACGGCCACCCACGAGCAGTACTTC. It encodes CASSPGGTATHEQYF. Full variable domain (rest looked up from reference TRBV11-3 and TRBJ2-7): EAGVVQSPRYKIIEKKQPVAFWCNPISGHNTLYWYLQNLGQGPELLIRYENEEAVDDSQLPKDRFSAERLKGVDSTLKIQPAELGDSAVYLCASSPGGTATHEQYFGPGTRLTVT.

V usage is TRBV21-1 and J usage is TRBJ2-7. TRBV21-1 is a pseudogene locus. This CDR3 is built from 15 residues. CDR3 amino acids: CASSKGDSEAYEQYF. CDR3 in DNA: TGTGCCAGCAGCAAAGGGGATAGTGAGGCCTACGAGCAGTACTTC.

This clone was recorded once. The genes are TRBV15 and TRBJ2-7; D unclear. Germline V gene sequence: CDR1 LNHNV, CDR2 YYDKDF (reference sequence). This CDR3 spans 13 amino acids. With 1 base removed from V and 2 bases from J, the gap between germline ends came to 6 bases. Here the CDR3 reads CATSRVGTYEQYF. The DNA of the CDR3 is TGTGCCACCAGCAGAGTCGGAACCTACGAGCAGTACTTC.

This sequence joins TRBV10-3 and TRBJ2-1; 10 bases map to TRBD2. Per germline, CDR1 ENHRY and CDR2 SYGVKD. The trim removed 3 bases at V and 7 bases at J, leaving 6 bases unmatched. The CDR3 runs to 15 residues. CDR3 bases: TGTGCCATCAGTGAACCTAGCGGGAGAATGAATGAGCAGTTCTTC. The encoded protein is CAISEPSGRMNEQFF.

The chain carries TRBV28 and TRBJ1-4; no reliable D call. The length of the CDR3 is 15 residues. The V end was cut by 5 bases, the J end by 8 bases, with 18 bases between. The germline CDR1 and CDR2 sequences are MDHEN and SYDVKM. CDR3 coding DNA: TGTGCCAGCAGTCGACCAACACGATTAAGAGAAAAACTGTTTTTT. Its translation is CASSRPTRLREKLFF. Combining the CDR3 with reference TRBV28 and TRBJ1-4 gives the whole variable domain DVKVTQSSRYLVKRTGEKVFLECVQDMDHENMFWYRQDPGLGLRLIYFSYDVKMKEKGDIPEGYSVSREKKERFSLILESASTNQTSMYLCASSRPTRLREKLFFGSGTQLSVL.

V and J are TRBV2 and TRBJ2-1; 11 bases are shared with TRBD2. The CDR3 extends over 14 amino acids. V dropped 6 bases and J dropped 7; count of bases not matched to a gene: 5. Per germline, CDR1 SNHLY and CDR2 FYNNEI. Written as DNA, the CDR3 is TGTGCCAGCAGAACTAGCGGGAGCTGGAATGAGCAGTTCTTC. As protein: CASRTSGSWNEQFF.

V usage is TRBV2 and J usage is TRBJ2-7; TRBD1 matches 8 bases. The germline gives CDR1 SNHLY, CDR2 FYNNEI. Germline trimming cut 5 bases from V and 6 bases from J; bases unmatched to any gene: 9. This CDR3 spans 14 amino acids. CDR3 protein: CASSSRQGLREQYF. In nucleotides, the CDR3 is TGTGCCAGCAGTAGCCGACAGGGGCTGCGCGAGCAGTACTTC.

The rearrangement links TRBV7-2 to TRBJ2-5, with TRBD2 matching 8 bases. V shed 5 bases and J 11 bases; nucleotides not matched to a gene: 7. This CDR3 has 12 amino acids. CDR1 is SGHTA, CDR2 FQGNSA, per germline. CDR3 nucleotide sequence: TGTGCCAGCAGCACGGGGGGGTTGGGGCAGTACTTC. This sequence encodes CASSTGGLGQYF.

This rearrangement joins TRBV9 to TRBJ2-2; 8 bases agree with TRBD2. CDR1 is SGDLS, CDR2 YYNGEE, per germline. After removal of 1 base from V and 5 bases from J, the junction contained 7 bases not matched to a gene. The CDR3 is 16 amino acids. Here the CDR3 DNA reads TGTGCCAGCAGCGTAAGTTTTCCTAGCGGGACCGGGGAGCTGTTTTTT. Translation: CASSVSFPSGTGELFF.